Below, 14 T cell receptor beta chains from the same sample are listed, as sequenced in a study of cytomegalovirus exposure and HLA in healthy donors. Both 60 Vbeta primers and 13 Jbeta primers went into the PCR. TCRdb keeps only in-frame clones here, not all; method: immunoSEQ multiplex PCR. The sample has over 150,000 clones, 65% to 85% seen once; the top ten hold around 1.5%. The sequenced material came from PBMCs. Receptors originate from a man in his sixties in good health and CMV-seronegative.

The CDR3 loop reads CASSQDVPYEQYF. CDR3 DNA: TGCGCCAGCAGCCAAGATGTTCCTTACGAGCAGTACTTC. This chain links TRBV4-3 with TRBJ2-7; D gene uncertain. The V end lost 0 bases, the J end lost 4 bases, and 7 bases lay between the germline ends. Germline CDR1 and CDR2: LGHNA and YSLEER. The CDR3 consists of 13 residues.

J is TRBJ2-1 and V is TRBV30, with 7 bases aligning to TRBD2. The V gene's germline CDR1 is GTSNPN and CDR2 SVGIG (reference sequence). The CDR3 consists of 12 residues. V lost 3 bases to trimming and J lost 8 bases; unmatched junction nucleotides: 4. CDR3 nucleotides: TGTGCCTGGAGCCGGGGGGTCTATGAGCAGTTCTTC. Protein product: CAWSRGVYEQFF.

The genes are TRBV7-9 and TRBJ2-1; 8 positions match TRBD2. Germline lookup yields CDR1 SEHNR and CDR2 FQNEAQ (reference sequence). The V segment lost 2 bases and the J segment 4 bases; nucleotides outside the gene matches: 4. CDR3 length equals 15 residues. CDR3 residues: CASSLQREGYNEQFF. CDR3 nucleotides: TGTGCCAGCAGCTTACAACGGGAGGGGTACAATGAGCAGTTCTTC.

This clone was observed a few times. Compared with germline, one end of the junction differs, possibly owing to a read error. DNA for the CDR3: TGTTCCAGCAGCCCATCAGGGGACCGAGGAAACACCATATATTTT. It encodes CSSSPSGDRGNTIYF. This chain links TRBV7-9 with TRBJ1-3; possibly TRBD1 for D (6 bases). The length of the CDR3 is 15 residues. CDR1 and CDR2 (germline): SEHNR, FQNEAQ (reference sequence).

The chain joins TRBV30 to TRBJ1-4; unclear D gene. CDR1 is GTSNPN and CDR2 is SVGIG in the germline V gene (reference sequence). V was trimmed by 0 bases and J by 5 bases, leaving 10 bases between them. CDR3 length: 14 amino acids. CDR3 sequence: CAWSVRRQNEKLFF. The DNA of the CDR3 is TGTGCCTGGAGTGTTAGGCGACAAAATGAAAAACTGTTTTTT.

This rearrangement joins TRBV30 to TRBJ1-3; unclear D gene. V dropped 0 bases and J dropped 0 bases, with 9 bases sitting between them. CDR1 is GTSNPN, CDR2 SVGIG, per germline (reference sequence). The CDR3 extends over 15 amino acids. The CDR3 loop reads CAWSVQISSGNTIYF. In nucleotides, the CDR3 is TGTGCCTGGAGTGTACAGATAAGCTCTGGAAACACCATATATTTT.

This clone was counted only a few times. This rearrangement joins TRBV7-2 to TRBJ2-1; possibly TRBD2 for D (5 bases). This CDR3 is 15 amino acids long. Per the germline V gene, CDR1 is SGHTA and CDR2 is FQGNSA. V was pared by 7 bases and J by 4 bases, with 17 bases between. The CDR3 coding sequence is TGTGCCAGCACCCAGAGCGGCTACGGATACAATGAGCAGTTCTTC. Protein: CASTQSGYGYNEQFF. The complete variable domain, with remaining parts taken from reference TRBV7-2 and TRBJ2-1, reads GAGVSQSPSNKVTEKGKDVELRCDPISGHTALYWYRQSLGQGLEFLIYFQGNSAPDKSGLPSDRFSAERTGGSVSTLTIQRTQQEDSAVYLCASTQSGYGYNEQFFGPGTRLTVL.

Here the CDR3 DNA reads TGTGCCATCAGTGAGCCGCAGGGGAACACTGAAGCTTTCTTT. It is translated as CAISEPQGNTEAFF. V is TRBV10-3 and J is TRBJ1-1; D perhaps matches TRBD1 (5 bases). Trimming shortened V by 2 bases and J by 1 base, and 8 bases separated the two germline ends. This CDR3 has 14 amino acids. Germline V CDR1 and CDR2: ENHRY, SYGVKD.

CDR3: CASSPDGGFDNEQFF. CDR3 nucleotides: TGTGCCAGCAGCCCCGATGGGGGCTTCGACAATGAGCAGTTCTTC. This chain links TRBV11-3 with TRBJ2-1; D is possibly TRBD1 (6 bases). V gave up 5 bases and J gave up 5 bases, with 16 bases separating them. This CDR3 is built from 15 residues. Germline CDR1 and CDR2: SGHNT and YENEEA.

This clone occurred once. The chain combines TRBV4-1 with TRBJ2-7, with TRBD2 matching 9 bases. The V and J ends lost 0 bases and 3 bases, in that order; junction bases with no gene match: 3. The CDR3 loop spans 15 amino acids. Germline lookup yields CDR1 MGHRA and CDR2 YSYEKL. The CDR3, as DNA: TGCGCCAGCAGCCAAGAGTTAGCGGGAGTCTACGAGCAGTACTTC. This sequence encodes CASSQELAGVYEQYF.

The rearrangement links TRBV2 to TRBJ1-1; D uncertain. The CDR3 loop spans 11 amino acids. With 3 bases removed from V and 4 bases from J, the gap between germline ends came to 3 bases. Germline lookup yields CDR1 SNHLY and CDR2 FYNNEI. This CDR3 reads CASSEATEAFF. For the CDR3, the DNA is TGTGCCAGCAGTGAGGCCACTGAAGCTTTCTTT.

The gene calls are TRBV11-2 and TRBJ2-7, with D possibly TRBD2 on 6 matching bases. V dropped 5 bases and J dropped 4 bases, with 21 bases sitting between them. The CDR3 has 16 amino acids. Germline loops: CDR1 SGHAT, CDR2 FQNNGV. CDR3 loop: CASSSPDQLAGYEQYF. The CDR3 DNA sequence: TGTGCCAGCAGCAGTCCGGACCAATTGGCGGGGTACGAGCAGTACTTC.

This chain links TRBV6-5 with TRBJ2-2; 9 nucleotides align to TRBD2. CDR1 and CDR2 (germline): MNHEY, SVGAGI. This CDR3 comprises 15 residues. J gave up 3 bases and V 7 bases, and 6 bases lay outside the gene matches. In nucleotides, the CDR3 is TGTGCCAGCACCCGACTAGCGGTCCACACCGGGGAGCTGTTTTTT. Protein: CASTRLAVHTGELFF.

The chain uses TRBV14 and TRBJ2-3; 9 bases agree with TRBD2. Germline trimming cut 1 base from V and 1 base from J; bases unmatched to any gene: 0. Germline CDR1 SGHDN, CDR2 FVKESK. The CDR3 consists of 15 residues. CDR3 DNA sequence: TGTGCCAGCAGCCAAGGACTAGCGGGCACAGATACGCAGTATTTT. Its protein product is CASSQGLAGTDTQYF.